This TCR beta chain was retrieved from a study of shared clonotypes between healthy human individuals (dated by TCRdb to about 2020). Concerning the study at large: Three men and a couple of women, aged 18 to 49 years, made up the cohort. The study deeply sequenced blood TCR repertoires of 5 or 6 healthy adults to estimate repertoire size and the extent of clonotype sharing between individuals. For each donor, CD4 naive and CD4 memory were each given three plates, CD8 naive was given two plates, and CD8 memory was given one plate. To increase sequencing depth and limit assay-specific biases, TCR repertoire library preparation and sequencing were carried out by different laboratories using diverse techniques. Per donor, leukapheresis produced somewhere between about 0.94 and 8.9 billion PBMCs. The paper as a whole reports these results and caveats: Clonotypes shared by all four sorted-subset donors showed higher generation probabilities than non-shared clonotypes. The genetic and exposure-history diversity represented was limited by the small number of donors. Rarefaction of sorted-subset datasets indicated incomplete sequencing despite the large sequencing depth. Larger estimated clonotype richness was generally found for naive subsets than for memory subsets. Across a few donors, approximately 4.9% of naive CD4, over 3% of naive CD8, 2.3% of memory CD4, and 0.4% of memory CD8 clonotypes were shared. Based on pairwise subsampling, the degree of clonotype sharing among donors was expected to be affected by sequencing depth. Sampling was limited to blood, and TCR repertoires in tissue likely differ from TCR repertoires in blood.

The CDR3 starts with the cysteine, ends with the phenylalanine, and has 14 residues. The read is trimmed to its CDR3 DNA, 42 bases read in frame from base 1. In the germline V gene, CDR1 corresponds to MNHNS and CDR2 to SASEGT. V loses 8 bases of germline sequence and J loses 1 base, and the interval between the two ends is 14 bases. Concerning this clone: Its target antigen remains unknown. The record has no base qualities; no much larger clone is one base away.

Healthy HIV-negative adults with no recently reported acute infections or vaccinations were included as donors. All donors were Caucasian adults living in Nashville, Tennessee, USA. Magnetic negative selection was used to enrich CD4+ T cells, after which naive cells were positively selected on CD45RA and the negative fraction became the memory subset. Blood was obtained by leukapheresis, after which PBMCs were separated by Ficoll-Histopaque density gradient centrifugation and cryopreserved in liquid nitrogen vapor phase. Purity and quantity of every magnetically sorted T cell population were checked by analytical flow cytometry. Genomic DNA was isolated from every sorted fraction and measured by UV absorbance on a Nanodrop 2000c. Using the deep immunoSEQ assay, multiplex PCR amplified TCR CDR3 regions from genomic DNA. Extracted genomic DNA from each cell subset was distributed evenly across all wells of several immunoSEQ 96-well plates, and each plate was treated as a replicate. For sorted subsets, about 210 ng of genomic DNA, equivalent to some 33,000 T cell genomes, went into each replicate PCR. Purified libraries were quantified with a Qubit 3.0 fluorometer, sized on a Bioanalyzer 2100, and re-quantified with the KAPA Library Quantification kit. A separate single-read 150-cycle Illumina NextSeq 550 flow cell was used to sequence each immunoSEQ 96-well plate. The authors' analysis ran thus. Because the immunoSEQ output held only junctional sequences and lacked quality scores, the filtering could not match the filtering applied to full-length reads. Sequences were annotated with PyIR, a Python wrapper for IgBLAST v1.9, using IMGT germline references to assign V/J genes and CDR3. Reads with weak V/J assignments (E-value above 1e-6), missing CDR3, stop codons, out-of-frame junctions, or ambiguous translated residues were removed. A V3J clonotype was defined by an identical inferred V gene, J gene, and CDR3 amino acid sequence. Percentage overlap between repertoires was computed as shared unique clonotypes divided by the size of the smaller repertoire. RTK rarefaction, the Chao1 estimator, and Recon v2.1 estimates of unobserved clonotypes were used to assess repertoire richness. OLGA was used to compute generation probabilities for all TCRbeta clonotypes that the gDNA method yielded from four donors. Imported from immuneACCESS, the table was reduced by TCRdb to in-frame sequences with V and J called. These copies leave out some clones; in studies compared against another copy, an unresolved V gene accounts for under half, and the cause of the remainder is not known. Clone size and the V and J calls come from that table; the DNA yielded D and trimming. A total of 2 million to 2.5 million clones appear in this sample, under 97% of them only once. The ten largest clonotypes hold roughly 0.13% of the sample.

The clonotype was recovered from a man aged 18 to 30 in good health. The sample comprised naive CD4+ T cells sorted from blood. This sample's cell subset or site label indicates: CD45RA+ positively selected. The rearrangement joined TRBV6-1 to TRBJ1-1; the D region possibly corresponds to TRBD1 (6 bases align). The CDR3: CASWGGQTNTEAFF. The DNA is TGTGCCAGCTGGGGAGGACAGACGAACACTGAAGCTTTCTTT.